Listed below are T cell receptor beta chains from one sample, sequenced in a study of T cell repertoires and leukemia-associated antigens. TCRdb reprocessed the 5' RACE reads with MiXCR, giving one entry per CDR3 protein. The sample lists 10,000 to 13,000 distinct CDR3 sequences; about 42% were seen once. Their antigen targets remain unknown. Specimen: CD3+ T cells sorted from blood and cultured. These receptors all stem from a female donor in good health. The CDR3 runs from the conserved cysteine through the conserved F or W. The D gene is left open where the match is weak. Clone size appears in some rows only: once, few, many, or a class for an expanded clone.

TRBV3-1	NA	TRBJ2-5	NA	CASSRVLPGGETQYF	TGTGCCAGCAGCCGAGTTTTACCAGGGGGGGAGACCCAGTACTTC
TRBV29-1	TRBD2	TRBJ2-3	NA	CSVNGLAGVRVTDTQYF	TGCAGCGTGAACGGACTAGCGGGAGTTAGGGTCACAGATACGCAGTATTTT
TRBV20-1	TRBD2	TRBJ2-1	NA	CSARATSGRFNEQFF	TGCAGTGCTAGGGCCACTAGCGGGAGATTCAATGAGCAGTTCTTC
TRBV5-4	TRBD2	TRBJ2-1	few	CASALAGGGYNEQFF	TGTGCCAGCGCCTTAGCGGGAGGGGGCTACAATGAGCAGTTCTTC
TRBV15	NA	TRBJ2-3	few	CATSREGLASDTRYF	TGTGCCACCAGCAGAGAGGGACTGGCATCCGATACGCGGTATTTT
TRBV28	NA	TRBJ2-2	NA	CASSFPRLTNTGELFF	TGTGCCAGCAGTTTCCCCCGCTTAACGAACACCGGGGAGCTGTTTTTT
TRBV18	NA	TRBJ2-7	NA	CASSPGRDPYEQYF	TGTGCCAGCTCACCGGGGCGGGACCCCTACGAGCAGTACTTC
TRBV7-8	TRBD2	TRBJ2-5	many	CASSLLAGGRETQYF	TGTGCCAGCAGCTTACTCGCGGGAGGGCGAGAGACCCAGTACTTC
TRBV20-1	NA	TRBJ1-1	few	CSAPARRGTEAFF	TGCAGTGCCCCGGCGCGGCGGGGGACAGAAGCTTTCTTT
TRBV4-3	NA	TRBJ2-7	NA	CASSQGPRGVTYEQYF	TGCGCCAGCAGCCAAGGTCCGAGGGGGGTCACCTACGAGCAGTACTTC
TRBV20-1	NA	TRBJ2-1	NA	CSAPEARAPYNEQFF	TGCAGTGCTCCGGAAGCGAGAGCTCCCTACAATGAGCAGTTCTTC
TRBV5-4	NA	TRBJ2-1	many	CASSLPGTYNEQFF	TGTGCCAGCAGCTTGCCGGGAACTTACAATGAGCAGTTCTTC
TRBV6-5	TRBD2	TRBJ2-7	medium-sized	CASHKEGTSGRFSYEQYF	TGTGCCAGTCATAAGGAGGGGACTAGCGGGAGGTTTTCATACGAGCAGTACTTC
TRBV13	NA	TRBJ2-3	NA	CASGPYRVYRDTQYF	TGTGCCAGCGGCCCGTACAGGGTCTATCGAGATACGCAGTATTTT
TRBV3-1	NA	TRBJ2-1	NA	CASSQERRTYNEQFF	TGCGCCAGCAGCCAAGAAAGAAGAACCTACAATGAGCAGTTCTTC
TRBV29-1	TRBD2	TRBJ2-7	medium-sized	CSVEDHAGGLREQYF	TGCAGCGTTGAAGATCATGCGGGAGGGCTTCGGGAGCAGTACTTC
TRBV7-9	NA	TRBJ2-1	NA	CAGSLALLLAGSYNEQFF	TGTGCCGGCAGCTTAGCCCTCCTCCTAGCAGGGTCCTACAATGAGCAGTTCTTC
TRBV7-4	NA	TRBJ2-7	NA	CASSVGGSGMWGQYF	TGTGCCAGCAGCGTAGGGGGGAGCGGGATGTGGGGGCAGTACTTC
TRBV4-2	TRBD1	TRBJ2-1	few	CAGSLETGAAIIYNEQLF	TGTGCCGGCAGCCTCGAGACAGGGGCCGCCATAATATACAATGAGCAGCTCTTC
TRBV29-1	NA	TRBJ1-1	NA	CSGVTEAFF	TGCAGCGGCGTGACTGAAGCTTTCTTT
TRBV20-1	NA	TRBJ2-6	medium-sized	CSASTETGSGANVLTF	TGCAGTGCTAGTACGGAGACGGGCTCTGGGGCCAACGTCCTGACTTTC
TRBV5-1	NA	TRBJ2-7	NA	CASTDRGRVYEQYF	TGCGCCAGCACCGACCGGGGCAGGGTCTACGAGCAGTACTTC
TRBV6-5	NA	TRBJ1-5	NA	CANENGYDQPQHF	TGTGCCAACGAAAATGGGTACGATCAGCCCCAGCATTTT
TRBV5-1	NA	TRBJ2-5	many	CASRWGSGETQYF	TGCGCCAGCAGATGGGGCTCGGGGGAGACCCAGTACTTC
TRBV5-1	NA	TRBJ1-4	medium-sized	CASSPPSGEKLFF	TGCGCCAGCAGCCCCCCTTCTGGAGAAAAACTGTTTTTT
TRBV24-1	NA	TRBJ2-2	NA	CAASPPNTGELFF	TGTGCCGCTTCCCCACCGAACACCGGGGAGCTGTTTTTT
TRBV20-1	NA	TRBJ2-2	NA	CSAHPITGTAGELFF	TGCAGTGCCCACCCGATCACAGGGACGGCCGGGGAGCTGTTTTTT